These 21 T cell receptor beta chains came from one sample sequenced in a study of technical replicates of blood from a few donors. Libraries were prepared by immunoSEQ multiplex PCR; TCRdb keeps only in-frame clonotypes and omits some of them. This repertoire shows about 72,000 clones, roughly 95% found once; its top ten account for roughly 0.24%. Specimen: T cells isolated from PBMCs. These TCRs come from a human donor in good health.

The J gene is TRBJ2-3, the V gene TRBV2, with D perhaps TRBD1 (5 bases). The germline gives CDR1 SNHLY, CDR2 FYNNEI. Trimming took off 5 bases at V and 2 bases at J, with 14 bases between the two ends. This CDR3 has 15 residues. The CDR3 DNA sequence: TGTGCCAGCAGTATAATAGGGGCGGACACAGATACGCAGTATTTT. Protein sequence: CASSIIGADTDTQYF.

The V and J genes are TRBV5-1 and TRBJ2-5; 10 bases are a match to TRBD2. The V gene's germline CDR1 is SGHRS and CDR2 YFSETQ. V lost 3 bases, J lost 4 bases, and 6 bases stayed unmatched. CDR3 length equals 15 residues. CDR3 protein: CASSSAGGPRETQYF. In DNA form, the CDR3 reads TGCGCCAGCAGCTCAGCGGGAGGGCCCAGAGAGACCCAGTACTTC.

The chain links TRBV25-1 to TRBJ1-1; TRBD1 agrees at 12 bases. Germline assignment: CDR1 MGHDK and CDR2 SYGVNS. This CDR3 is 18 amino acids long. V shed 6 bases and J 6 bases; nucleotides not matched to a gene: 17. CDR3 region: CASRPTPGQGAIWAEAFF. The CDR3 nucleotides are TGTGCCAGCAGACCCACCCCGGGACAGGGGGCTATATGGGCTGAAGCTTTCTTT.

The J gene is TRBJ2-5, the V gene TRBV30; D gene unclear. Trimming cost V 5 bases and J 1 base, with 11 bases left between them. From germline, CDR1 is GTSNPN and CDR2 SVGIG (reference sequence). The CDR3 spans 13 residues. The CDR3 loop is CAWASWAQETQYF. The CDR3 DNA reads TGTGCCTGGGCTTCGTGGGCCCAAGAGACCCAGTACTTC.

CDR3 DNA sequence: TGTGCCAGCAGTTACTCCGGCAGGGATCTAAATGAAAAACTGTTTTTT. Encoded protein: CASSYSGRDLNEKLFF. This chain connects TRBV6-5 to TRBJ1-4; D is possibly TRBD1 (5 bases). Germline V gene lookup returns CDR1 MNHEY and CDR2 SVGAGI. The V end lost 0 bases, the J end lost 5 bases, and 13 bases lay between the germline ends. This CDR3 has 16 amino acids.

The genes are TRBV6-5 and TRBJ1-2, with D perhaps matching TRBD1 (6 bases). This CDR3 is 14 amino acids long. V lost 2 bases and J lost 8, with 15 bases in between. Germline-derived CDR1 and CDR2 are MNHEY and SVGAGI. The CDR3 DNA is TGTGCCAGCAGTTACATGGGGGCGCTGGGGGGCTACACCTTC. Its protein product is CASSYMGALGGYTF.

The chain couples TRBV5-6 to TRBJ2-7; TRBD1 matches 7 bases. Germline lookup yields CDR1 SGHDT and CDR2 YYEEEE. V was clipped by 2 bases and J by 5 bases; unmatched bases: 7. The CDR3 length is 14 residues. The CDR3 region has the DNA TGTGCCAGCAGCTTCAACAGGGGCTCGAACGAGCAGTACTTC. Protein product: CASSFNRGSNEQYF.

The chain recombines TRBV2 with TRBJ1-5; D remains ambiguous. V lost 5 bases and J lost 4, with 9 bases in between. The CDR3 is 13 amino acids. In germline, CDR1 is SNHLY, CDR2 FYNNEI. CDR3 DNA: TGTGCCAGCAGTAGAGACATTAATCAGCCCCAGCATTTT. Protein: CASSRDINQPQHF.

The gene calls are TRBV5-1 and TRBJ1-4; D ambiguous. This CDR3 is 14 amino acids long. Trimming removed 1 base at V and 10 bases at J, with 14 bases between. CDR1 SGHRS and CDR2 YFSETQ come from the germline V gene. The DNA for the CDR3 is TGCGCCAGCAGCTTGACTGGGGAGGCGGGAAAACTGTTTTTT. Translation: CASSLTGEAGKLFF.

The rearrangement joins TRBV4-1 to TRBJ2-7; 9 nucleotides align to TRBD1. CDR1 and CDR2 from the germline V gene are MGHRA and YSYEKL. The CDR3 has 16 residues. J gave up 4 bases and V 0 bases, and 7 bases lay outside the gene matches. The CDR3 region is CASSQDSTGGMYEQYF. Written as DNA, the CDR3 is TGCGCCAGCAGCCAAGATTCAACAGGGGGCATGTACGAGCAGTACTTC.

This sequence joins TRBV6-5 and TRBJ2-7; 9 bases are shared with TRBD2. In germline, CDR1 is MNHEY, CDR2 SVGAGI. V lost 2 bases to trimming and J lost 2 bases; unmatched junction nucleotides: 4. This CDR3 region has 15 residues. The CDR3 loop reads CASSYAVAGAYEQYF. In DNA, the CDR3 is TGTGCCAGCAGTTACGCGGTAGCGGGGGCCTACGAGCAGTACTTC.

V gene TRBV7-8 combines with J gene TRBJ2-3, with 9 positions matching TRBD1. The trim removed 6 bases at V and 3 bases at J, leaving 7 bases unmatched. Germline values: CDR1 SGHVS, CDR2 FQNEAQ. CDR3 size: 15 residues. The CDR3 DNA is TGTGCCAGCAGGGCCCGGGACAGGGTTACAGATACGCAGTATTTT. It yields the protein CASRARDRVTDTQYF. Drawing the rest from reference TRBV7-8 and TRBJ2-3, the complete variable domain is GAGVSQSPRYKVAKRGQDVALRCDPISGHVSLFWYQQALGQGPEFLTYFQNEAQLDKSGLPSDRFFAERPEGSVSTLKIQRTQQEDSAVYLCASRARDRVTDTQYFGPGTRLTVL.

V is TRBV4-1 and J is TRBJ2-3; D not certain. Germline V gene lookup returns CDR1 MGHRA and CDR2 YSYEKL. V lost 1 base, J lost 6 bases, and 5 bases lay in between. The CDR3 has 12 amino acids. The CDR3 protein is CASSQVSDTQYF. CDR3 DNA sequence: TGCGCCAGCAGCCAAGTTAGCGATACGCAGTATTTT.

The chain has TRBV21-1 and TRBJ2-6; the D segment call TRBD2 is taken from the table without a DNA check. TRBV21-1 represents a pseudogene. This CDR3 is 15 amino acids long. The DNA for the CDR3 is TGTGCCAGCCTCGGGGGGGGAAATGGGGCCAACGTCCTGACTTTC. It encodes CASLGGGNGANVLTF.

The V call is TRBV27, the J call TRBJ1-5; TRBD1 matches 8 bases. CDR1 is MNHEY, CDR2 SMNVEV, per germline (reference sequence). Germline trimming cut 7 bases from V and 1 base from J; bases unmatched to any gene: 15. The length of the CDR3 is 18 residues. The chain's CDR3 is CASTPKATGVGSNQPQHF. In DNA form, the CDR3 reads TGTGCCAGCACCCCGAAGGCGACAGGGGTTGGGAGCAATCAGCCCCAGCATTTT.

The V gene is TRBV7-8, the J gene TRBJ1-1, with 8 bases fitting TRBD1. J was trimmed by 2 bases and V by 2 bases; bases with no gene match: 13. Per the germline V gene, CDR1 is SGHVS and CDR2 is FQNEAQ. CDR3 length equals 18 residues. The DNA for the CDR3 is TGTGCCAGCAGCTTATATCGCAGGGGGCTAATAAGCAACACTGAAGCTTTCTTT. Translating gives CASSLYRRGLISNTEAFF.

The genes are TRBV9 and TRBJ2-3; 8 positions agree with TRBD2. Trimming cost V 0 bases and J 1 base; bases outside gene matches: 4. Germline V CDR1 and CDR2: SGDLS, YYNGEE. CDR3 length equals 16 residues. DNA of the CDR3: TGTGCCAGCAGCGTAGATGCGGGAGGTGGCACAGATACGCAGTATTTT. Residues: CASSVDAGGGTDTQYF. Variable domain in full (rest from reference TRBV9 and TRBJ2-3): DSGVTQTPKHLITATGQRVTLRCSPRSGDLSVYWYQQSLDQGLQFLIQYYNGEERAKGNILERFSAQQFPDLHSELNLSSLELGDSALYFCASSVDAGGGTDTQYFGPGTRLTVL.

The chain has TRBV5-1 and TRBJ2-7, with D tentatively TRBD2 (6 bases). This CDR3 is built from 17 residues. Trimming removed 2 bases from V and 3 bases from J, with 21 bases in between. Germline V CDR1 and CDR2: SGHRS, YFSETQ. This CDR3 is CASSFYPTGEISYEQYF. DNA of the CDR3: TGCGCCAGCAGCTTCTATCCGACGGGGGAGATTAGCTACGAGCAGTACTTC.

V is TRBV5-6 and J is TRBJ2-1; D is perhaps TRBD2 (6 bases). This CDR3 is built from 16 residues. The germline V gene encodes CDR1 SGHDT and CDR2 YYEEEE. Trimming pared 4 bases from V and 7 bases from J, leaving 21 bases between. CDR3 coding DNA: TGTGCCAGCAGCGGTTTGTTAAGACTAGGGTTTAATGAGCAGTTCTTC. This codes for CASSGLLRLGFNEQFF.

This chain joins TRBV4-1 and TRBJ1-2; D gene unclear. Per the germline V gene, CDR1 is MGHRA and CDR2 is YSYEKL. This CDR3 contains 16 residues. The V end was cut by 0 bases, the J end by 1 base, with 12 bases between. The CDR3 sequence: CASSQELSRGNYGYTF. In nucleotides, the CDR3 is TGCGCCAGCAGCCAAGAACTTTCCCGAGGTAACTATGGCTACACCTTC.

The chain employs TRBV7-3 and TRBJ1-1; weak D call: TRBD1 (6 bases). The germline V gene encodes CDR1 SGHTA and CDR2 FQGTGA. The ends were cut back, 6 bases at V and 6 bases at J, with 14 bases in the middle. The CDR3 extends over 13 amino acids. Here the CDR3 reads CASRQGMEAEAFF. CDR3 coding DNA: TGTGCCAGCAGACAGGGAATGGAGGCTGAAGCTTTCTTT.